Each of the 19 T cell receptor beta chains below was sequenced from the same sample in a study of identical twins. TCRdb re-analysed the 5' RACE reads in MiXCR, keeping a single row per CDR3 protein. This table holds about 500,000 distinct CDR3 sequences, roughly an eighth found once. These data were likewise used in another study, on yellow fever vaccine responses in identical twins.

The source material was CD4+ T cells sorted from blood. These receptors were obtained from a woman aged 18-29 years in good health.

The rearrangement links TRBV28 to TRBJ2-3; 9 positions match TRBD2. The V gene end was trimmed by 7 bases and the J gene end by 3 bases; junction bases not matched to a gene: 11. The germline V gene encodes CDR1 MDHEN and CDR2 SYDVKM. The CDR3 length is 16 residues. The CDR3: CASKEAGGEWTDTQYF. The DNA of the CDR3 is TGTGCCAGCAAAGAAGCGGGGGGAGAGTGGACAGATACGCAGTATTTT. Filled out from reference TRBV28 and TRBJ2-3, the complete variable domain reads DVKVTQSSRYLVKRTGEKVFLECVQDMDHENMFWYRQDPGLGLRLIYFSYDVKMKEKGDIPEGYSVSREKKERFSLILESASTNQTSMYLCASKEAGGEWTDTQYFGPGTRLTVL.

This clonotype was seen only a few times. The rearrangement joins TRBV5-1 to TRBJ1-1; D may be TRBD1 (5 bases). In germline, CDR1 is SGHRS, CDR2 YFSETQ. The V end lost 4 bases, the J end lost 1 base, and 20 bases lay between the germline ends. The CDR3 has 17 residues. CDR3 in amino acids: CASSPGLGGRWNTEAFF. CDR3 bases: TGCGCCAGCAGCCCGGGCTTGGGGGGACGGTGGAACACTGAAGCTTTCTTT.

The sample holds a few counts of this clonotype. The chain has TRBV5-1 and TRBJ1-1; a possible D gene is TRBD1 (6 bases). The CDR3 consists of 16 residues. Per germline, CDR1 SGHRS and CDR2 YFSETQ. Trimming took 1 base from V and 0 from J, leaving 13 bases between them. In DNA, the CDR3 is TGCGCCAGCAGCTTGAATCTCAGGGGAGTGAACACTGAAGCTTTCTTT. Its translation is CASSLNLRGVNTEAFF.

This rearrangement joins TRBV25-1 to TRBJ1-4; D ambiguous. V lost 8 bases and J lost 2, with 6 bases in between. CDR3 length: 12 residues. The germline V gene encodes CDR1 MGHDK and CDR2 SYGVNS. This CDR3 reads CASSFTNEKLFF. CDR3 DNA sequence: TGTGCCAGCTCCTTCACTAATGAAAAACTGTTTTTT.

A single count supports this clonotype. The chain uses TRBV12-3 or TRBV12-4 and TRBJ2-3; 11 bases line up with TRBD2. The CDR3 is 18 amino acids. As DNA, the CDR3 is TGTACCTGCAGTTTCCCCACCCGGACTAGCGGGAGCACAGATACGCAGTATTTT. It is translated as CTCSFPTRTSGSTDTQYF.

This chain uses TRBV2 with TRBJ2-5, with unresolved D. V was pared by 0 bases and J by 4 bases, with 12 bases between. Germline V lookup: CDR1 SNHLY, CDR2 FYNNEI. This CDR3 contains 15 residues. CDR3 amino acids: CASSEARGLSETQYF. The CDR3 coding sequence is TGTGCCAGCAGTGAAGCACGCGGTCTGTCAGAGACCCAGTACTTC.

The chain carries TRBV5-1 and TRBJ2-1; D gene uncertain. The CDR3 has 13 amino acids. In germline, CDR1 is SGHRS, CDR2 YFSETQ. Trimming removed 2 bases at V and 5 bases at J, with 8 bases between. CDR3 amino acids: CASSFLSNNEQFF. CDR3 nucleotides: TGCGCCAGCAGCTTTCTCTCGAACAATGAGCAGTTCTTC.

The rearrangement links TRBV30 to TRBJ1-1, with 9 bases fitting TRBD1. CDR1 and CDR2 (germline): GTSNPN, SVGIG (reference sequence). This CDR3 region has 13 residues. Trimming removed 5 bases from V and 1 base from J; junction bases left unmatched: 2. CDR3 loop: CAWDRGKNTEAFF. CDR3 DNA sequence: TGTGCCTGGGACAGGGGGAAGAACACTGAAGCTTTCTTT.

The chain employs TRBV28 and TRBJ2-5; weak D call: TRBD2 (5 bases). Germline V gene data show CDR1 as MDHEN and CDR2 as SYDVKM. CDR3 length equals 14 residues. With 7 bases removed from V and 3 bases from J, the gap between germline ends came to 15 bases. This CDR3 reads CASTPPGLKETQYF. Written as DNA, the CDR3 is TGTGCCAGCACCCCCCCGGGGTTGAAAGAGACCCAGTACTTC.

V usage is TRBV9 and J usage is TRBJ1-1, with D possibly being TRBD1 (5 bases). The germline gives CDR1 SGDLS, CDR2 YYNGEE. The CDR3 is 13 amino acids. V was shortened by 6 bases and J by 1 base, with 10 bases between the two germline ends. As DNA, the CDR3 is TGTGCCAGCAACGCAGGGACGAACACTGAAGCTTTCTTT. Translated: CASNAGTNTEAFF.

The V and J genes are TRBV20-1 and TRBJ1-3, with TRBD1 matching over 8 bases. Germline V CDR1 and CDR2: DFQATT, SNEGSKA (reference sequence). Germline trimming cut 6 bases from V and 3 bases from J; bases unmatched to any gene: 7. CDR3 length equals 14 residues. The CDR3 is CSAPGGLGGNTIYF. The CDR3 DNA reads TGCAGTGCCCCAGGGGGCTTAGGTGGAAACACCATATATTTT.

The V call is TRBV7-8, the J call TRBJ2-3; D is ambiguous. Trimming removed 5 bases from V and 5 bases from J, with 17 bases in between. The CDR3 is 15 amino acids. CDR1 and CDR2 from the germline V gene are SGHVS and FQNEAQ. CDR3 in amino acids: CASSVPPWALDTQYF. CDR3 DNA: TGTGCCAGCAGCGTACCGCCTTGGGCCTTAGATACGCAGTATTTT.

The sample holds many counts of this clonotype. In nucleotides, the CDR3 is TGCGCCAGCAGCTTGGGGGTTTCTAGCGGCTACACCTTC. Amino acid sequence: CASSLGVSSGYTF. The chain uses TRBV5-1 and TRBJ1-2, with D uncertain. CDR1 is SGHRS and CDR2 is YFSETQ in the germline V gene. V lost 0 bases and J lost 8, with 11 bases in between. The CDR3 is 13 residues long.

This clonotype came up many times. The chain recombines TRBV29-1 with TRBJ2-7, with D perhaps matching TRBD2 (7 bases). V gave up 6 bases and J gave up 7 bases, with 25 bases separating them. The V gene's germline CDR1 is SQVTM and CDR2 ANQGSEA. CDR3 length: 15 residues. The CDR3: CSVLTVGGRVEEQYF. The CDR3 DNA follows: TGCAGCGTCCTCACGGTGGGGGGGCGTGTGGAGGAGCAGTACTTC.

This clonotype was seen a handful of times. The chain uses TRBV29-1 and TRBJ2-2, with 7 bases lining up with TRBD1. This CDR3 comprises 15 residues. The J segment lost 1 base and the V segment lost 4 bases, leaving 6 bases of the junction unmatched. Germline assignment: CDR1 SQVTM and CDR2 ANQGSEA. The CDR3 DNA reads as TGCAGCGTTGCTGGGGACAGACTGAACACCGGGGAGCTGTTTTTT. Its translation: CSVAGDRLNTGELFF.

The V call is TRBV3-1, the J call TRBJ2-1; 7 nucleotides align to TRBD1. Germline V CDR1 and CDR2: LGHDT, YNNKEL (reference sequence). V lost 2 bases to trimming and J lost 4 bases; unmatched junction nucleotides: 11. The CDR3 contains 17 residues. The CDR3 nucleotides are TGTGCCAGCAGCCAACCCGCGAGACAGGGACCTTACAATGAGCAGTTCTTC. Protein product: CASSQPARQGPYNEQFF.

This clonotype was picked up a small number of times. The rearrangement joins TRBV6-1 to TRBJ1-2; TRBD1 matches at 7 bases. This CDR3 is 13 amino acids long. V dropped 7 bases and J dropped 0; count of bases not matched to a gene: 2. Germline V gene data show CDR1 as MNHNS and CDR2 as SASEGT. CDR3 residues: CASMDRTNYGYTF. As DNA, the CDR3 is TGTGCCAGCATGGACAGGACTAACTATGGCTACACCTTC.

The chain couples TRBV2 to TRBJ2-5, with 9 bases that match TRBD2. Germline loops: CDR1 SNHLY, CDR2 FYNNEI. After removal of 3 bases from V and 4 bases from J, the junction contained 3 bases not matched to a gene. This CDR3 is 14 amino acids long. In DNA, the CDR3 is TGTGCCAGCAGTGAGAGACTAGCGGCAGAGACCCAGTACTTC. It yields the protein CASSERLAAETQYF.

The chain links TRBV20-1 to TRBJ2-7; a weak D match, TRBD1 (6 bases). Germline loops: CDR1 DFQATT, CDR2 SNEGSKA (reference sequence). The CDR3 has 15 amino acids. Between the trimmed V and J ends, which lost 2 bases and 4 bases, there was a span of 18 bases. This CDR3 is CSARIQTGPGYEQYF. CDR3 DNA sequence: TGCAGTGCTAGAATCCAGACAGGCCCAGGGTACGAGCAGTACTTC.